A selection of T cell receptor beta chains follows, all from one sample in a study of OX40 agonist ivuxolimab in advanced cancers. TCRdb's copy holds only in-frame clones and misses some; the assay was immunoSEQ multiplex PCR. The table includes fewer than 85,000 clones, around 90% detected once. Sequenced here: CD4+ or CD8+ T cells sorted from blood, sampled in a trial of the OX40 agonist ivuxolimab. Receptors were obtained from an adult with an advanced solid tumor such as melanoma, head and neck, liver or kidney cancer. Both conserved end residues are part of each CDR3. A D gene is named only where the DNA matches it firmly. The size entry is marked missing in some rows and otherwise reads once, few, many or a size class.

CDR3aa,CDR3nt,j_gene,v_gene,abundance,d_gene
CASSPWPGGLGAFF,TGTGCCAGCAGTCCCTGGCCAGGGGGCTTAGGGGCTTTCTTT,TRBJ1-1,TRBV28,once,TRBD1
CASSFHFYEQYF,TGTGCCAGCAGCTTTCACTTCTACGAGCAGTACTTC,TRBJ2-7,TRBV5-4,.,.
CASSSPTSGIPPYF,TGTGCCAGCAGCTCACCGACTAGCGGGATCCCTCCGTACTTC,TRBJ2-7,TRBV11-2,.,TRBD2
CASSLGTGGRYNEQFF,TGCGCCAGCAGCTTGGGGACAGGGGGCCGCTACAATGAGCAGTTCTTC,TRBJ2-1,TRBV5-1,.,TRBD1
CASRQGPNEKLFF,TGTGCCAGCAGGCAGGGACCTAATGAAAAACTGTTTTTT,TRBJ1-4,TRBV2,few,.
CSVGTSSYEQYF,TGCAGCGTTGGCACTAGCTCCTACGAGCAGTACTTC,TRBJ2-7,TRBV29-1,.,.
CASSFRGGETQYF,TGTGCCAGCAGTTTCCGAGGGGGGGAGACCCAGTACTTC,TRBJ2-5,TRBV27,.,.
CAISVSGGYEQYF,TGTGCCATCAGTGTCTCCGGGGGTTACGAGCAGTACTTC,TRBJ2-7,TRBV10-3,.,.
CASSIGVWEDEAFF,TGTGCCAGTAGTATAGGGGTCTGGGAGGACGAAGCTTTCTTT,TRBJ1-1,TRBV19,.,.
CASSLGLAGVTDTQYF,TGCGCCAGCAGCTTGGGTCTAGCGGGAGTGACAGATACGCAGTATTTT,TRBJ2-3,TRBV5-1,.,TRBD2
CAISSGTSGVKHEQFF,TGTGCCATCAGTAGCGGGACTAGCGGGGTGAAACATGAGCAGTTCTTC,TRBJ2-1,TRBV10-3,once,TRBD2